This T cell receptor beta chain was identified during a study of graft-versus-host responses after intestinal transplantation. The data were produced by immunoSEQ multiplex PCR, yet TCRdb's version contains in-frame clones alone and is incomplete. The data contain nearly 100,000 clones, 80% to 95% of them seen just once; the ten biggest clones take up 15% to 20%. Germline V gives CDR1 SGDLS, CDR2 YYNGEE. The V gene end was trimmed by 4 bases and the J gene end by 3 bases; junction bases not matched to a gene: 6. This CDR3 is built from 15 residues. The chain employs TRBV9 and TRBJ1-5; 8 bases are shared with TRBD1. This clonotype originated in a human patient who received an intestinal transplant, so some T cells may come from the graft donor. Source: PBMCs, taken about 450 days after intestinal transplant. The CDR3 reads CASSPGQGPNQPQHF. The DNA of the CDR3 is TGTGCCAGCAGCCCCGGACAGGGACCCAATCAGCCCCAGCATTTT. Variable domain in full (rest from reference TRBV9 and TRBJ1-5): DSGVTQTPKHLITATGQRVTLRCSPRSGDLSVYWYQQSLDQGLQFLIQYYNGEERAKGNILERFSAQQFPDLHSELNLSSLELGDSALYFCASSPGQGPNQPQHFGDGTRLSIL.